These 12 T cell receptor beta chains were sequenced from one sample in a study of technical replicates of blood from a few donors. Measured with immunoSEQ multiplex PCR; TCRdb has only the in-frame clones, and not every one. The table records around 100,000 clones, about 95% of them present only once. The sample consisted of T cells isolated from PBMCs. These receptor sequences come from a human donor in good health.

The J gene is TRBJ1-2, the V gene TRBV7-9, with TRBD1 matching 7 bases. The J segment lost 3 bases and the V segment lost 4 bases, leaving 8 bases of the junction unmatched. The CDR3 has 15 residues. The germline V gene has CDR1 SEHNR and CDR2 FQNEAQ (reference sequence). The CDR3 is CASSYGYGTDYGYTF. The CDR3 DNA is TGTGCCAGCAGCTATGGTTATGGGACAGACTATGGCTACACCTTC.

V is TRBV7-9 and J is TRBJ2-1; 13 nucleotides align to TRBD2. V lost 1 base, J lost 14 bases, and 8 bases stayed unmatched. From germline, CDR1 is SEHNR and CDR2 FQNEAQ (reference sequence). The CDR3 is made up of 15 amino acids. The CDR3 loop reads CASSLERTSGRLKFF. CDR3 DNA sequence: TGTGCCAGCAGCTTAGAAAGGACTAGCGGGAGATTGAAGTTCTTC.

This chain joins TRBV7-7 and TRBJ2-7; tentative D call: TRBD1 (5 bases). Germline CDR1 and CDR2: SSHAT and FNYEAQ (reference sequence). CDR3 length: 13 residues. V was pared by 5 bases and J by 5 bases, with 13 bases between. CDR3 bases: TGTGCCAGCAGCCCAGGGTTTGAAGACGAGCAGTACTTC. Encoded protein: CASSPGFEDEQYF.

CDR3 residues: CASSSITGAHQPQHF. Here the CDR3 DNA reads TGTGCCAGCAGCTCAATAACAGGGGCCCATCAGCCCCAGCATTTT. The chain employs TRBV5-6 and TRBJ1-5; 7 bases line up with TRBD1. Germline CDR1 is SGHDT and CDR2 is YYEEEE. V was clipped by 3 bases and J by 5 bases; unmatched bases: 8. This CDR3 is built from 15 residues.

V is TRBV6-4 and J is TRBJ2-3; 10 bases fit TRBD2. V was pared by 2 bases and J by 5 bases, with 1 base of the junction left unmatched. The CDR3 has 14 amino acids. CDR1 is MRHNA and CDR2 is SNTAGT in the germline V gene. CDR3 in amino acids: CASSDEREGDTQYF. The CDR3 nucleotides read TGTGCCAGCAGTGACGAGCGGGAGGGAGATACGCAGTATTTT.

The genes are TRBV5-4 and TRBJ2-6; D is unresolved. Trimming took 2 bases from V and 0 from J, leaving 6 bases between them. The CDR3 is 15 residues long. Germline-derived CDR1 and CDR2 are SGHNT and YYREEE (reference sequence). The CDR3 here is CASSLMASGANVLTF. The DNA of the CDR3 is TGTGCCAGCAGCTTAATGGCCTCTGGGGCCAACGTCCTGACTTTC.

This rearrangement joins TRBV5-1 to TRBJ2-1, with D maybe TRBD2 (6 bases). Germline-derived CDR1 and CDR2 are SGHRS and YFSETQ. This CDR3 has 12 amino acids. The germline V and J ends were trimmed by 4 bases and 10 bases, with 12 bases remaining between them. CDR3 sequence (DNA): TGCGCCAGCAGCCTAAGGGAGGACGAGCAGTTCTTC. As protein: CASSLREDEQFF.

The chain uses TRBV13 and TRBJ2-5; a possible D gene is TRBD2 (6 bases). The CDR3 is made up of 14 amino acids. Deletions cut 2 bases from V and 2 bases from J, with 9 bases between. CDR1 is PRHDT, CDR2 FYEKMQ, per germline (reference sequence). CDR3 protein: CASSLRGLQETQYF. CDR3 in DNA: TGTGCCAGCAGCTTACGGGGGTTACAAGAGACCCAGTACTTC. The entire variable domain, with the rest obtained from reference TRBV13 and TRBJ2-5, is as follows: AAGVIQSPRHLIKEKRETATLKCYPIPRHDTVYWYQQGPGQDPQFLISFYEKMQSDKGSIPDRFSAQQFSDYHSELNMSSLELGDSALYFCASSLRGLQETQYFGPGTRLLVL.

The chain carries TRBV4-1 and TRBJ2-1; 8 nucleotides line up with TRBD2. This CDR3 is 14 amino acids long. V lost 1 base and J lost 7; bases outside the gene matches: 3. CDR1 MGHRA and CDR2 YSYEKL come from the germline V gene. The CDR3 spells CASSQAERENEQFF. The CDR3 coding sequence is TGCGCCAGCAGCCAAGCCGAGCGGGAGAATGAGCAGTTCTTC.

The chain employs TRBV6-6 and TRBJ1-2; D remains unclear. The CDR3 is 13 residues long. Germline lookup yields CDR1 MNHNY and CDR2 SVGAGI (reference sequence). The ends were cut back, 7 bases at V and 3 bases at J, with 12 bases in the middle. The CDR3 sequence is CASIGGSYYGYTF. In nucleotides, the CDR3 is TGTGCCAGCATAGGAGGCTCTTACTATGGCTACACCTTC.

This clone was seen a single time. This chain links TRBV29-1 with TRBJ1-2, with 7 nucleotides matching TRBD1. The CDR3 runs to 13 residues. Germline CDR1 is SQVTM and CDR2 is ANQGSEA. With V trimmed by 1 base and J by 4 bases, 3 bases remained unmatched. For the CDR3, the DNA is TGCAGCGTTGAAGGACAGGGAATCTATGGCTACACCTTC. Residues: CSVEGQGIYGYTF. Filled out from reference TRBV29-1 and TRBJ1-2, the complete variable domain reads SAVISQKPSRDICQRGTSLTIQCQVDSQVTMMFWYRQQPGQSLTLIATANQGSEATYESGFVIDKFPISRPNLTFSTLTVSNMSPEDSSIYLCSVEGQGIYGYTFGSGTRLTVV.

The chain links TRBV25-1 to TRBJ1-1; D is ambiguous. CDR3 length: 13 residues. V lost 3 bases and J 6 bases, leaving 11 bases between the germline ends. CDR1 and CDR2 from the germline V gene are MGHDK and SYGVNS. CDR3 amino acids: CASSDYWGAEAFF. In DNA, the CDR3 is TGTGCCAGCAGTGACTATTGGGGAGCTGAAGCTTTCTTT.